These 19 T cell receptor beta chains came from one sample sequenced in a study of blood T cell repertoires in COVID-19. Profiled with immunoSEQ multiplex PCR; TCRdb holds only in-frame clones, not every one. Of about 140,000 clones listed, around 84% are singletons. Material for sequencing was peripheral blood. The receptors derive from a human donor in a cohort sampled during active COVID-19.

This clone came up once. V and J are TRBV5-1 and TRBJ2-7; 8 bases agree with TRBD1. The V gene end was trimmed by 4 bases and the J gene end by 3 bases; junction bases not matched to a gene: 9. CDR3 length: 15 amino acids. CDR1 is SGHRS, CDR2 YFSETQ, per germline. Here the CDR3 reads CASSPQVGQGYEQYF. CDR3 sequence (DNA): TGCGCCAGCAGCCCTCAAGTCGGACAGGGCTACGAGCAGTACTTC.

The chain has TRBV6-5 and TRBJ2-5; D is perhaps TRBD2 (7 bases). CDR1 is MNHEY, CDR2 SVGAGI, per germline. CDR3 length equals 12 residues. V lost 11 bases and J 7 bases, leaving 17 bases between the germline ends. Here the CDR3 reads CAVQGGSGTQYF. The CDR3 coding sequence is TGTGCCGTACAGGGAGGGTCGGGGACCCAGTACTTC.

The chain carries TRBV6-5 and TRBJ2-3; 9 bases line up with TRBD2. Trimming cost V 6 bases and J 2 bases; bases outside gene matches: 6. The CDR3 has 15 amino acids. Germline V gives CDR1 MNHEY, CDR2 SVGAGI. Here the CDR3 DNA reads TGTGCCAGCAGGACCGGACTAGCGAACACAGATACGCAGTATTTT. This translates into CASRTGLANTDTQYF.

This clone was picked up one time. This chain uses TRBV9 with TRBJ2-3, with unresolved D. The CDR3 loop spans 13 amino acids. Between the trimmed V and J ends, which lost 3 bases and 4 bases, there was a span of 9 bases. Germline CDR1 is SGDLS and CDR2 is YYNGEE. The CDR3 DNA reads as TGTGCCAGCAGCGGGAGTAAACCAGATACGCAGTATTTT. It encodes CASSGSKPDTQYF.

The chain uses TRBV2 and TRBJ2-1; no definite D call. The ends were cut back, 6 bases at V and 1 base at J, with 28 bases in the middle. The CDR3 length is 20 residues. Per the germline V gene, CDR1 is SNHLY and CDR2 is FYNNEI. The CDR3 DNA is TGTGCCAGCAGCCCCCGGTACCTAGGAGAGGCAACCATTTCCTACAATGAGCAGTTCTTC. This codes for CASSPRYLGEATISYNEQFF.

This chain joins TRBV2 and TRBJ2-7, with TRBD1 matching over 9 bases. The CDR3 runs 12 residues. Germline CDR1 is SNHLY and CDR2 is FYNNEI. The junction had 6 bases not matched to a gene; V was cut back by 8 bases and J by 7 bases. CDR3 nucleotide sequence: TGTGCCAGCGGGAGGGGACAGGGAGAGCAGTACGTC. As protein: CASGRGQGEQYV.

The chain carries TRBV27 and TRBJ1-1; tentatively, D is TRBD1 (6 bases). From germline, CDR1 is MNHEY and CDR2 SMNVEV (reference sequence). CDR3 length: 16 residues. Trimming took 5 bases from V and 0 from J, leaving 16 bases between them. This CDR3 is CASSVGGARLNTEAFF. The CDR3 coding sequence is TGTGCCAGCAGTGTCGGGGGGGCGCGGTTGAACACTGAAGCTTTCTTT.

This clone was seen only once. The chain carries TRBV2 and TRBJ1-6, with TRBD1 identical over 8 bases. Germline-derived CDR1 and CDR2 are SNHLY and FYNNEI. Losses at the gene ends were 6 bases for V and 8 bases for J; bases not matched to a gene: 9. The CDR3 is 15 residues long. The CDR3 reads CASSLGQGVDSPLHF. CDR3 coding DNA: TGTGCCAGCAGCCTAGGACAGGGCGTAGATTCACCCCTCCACTTT.

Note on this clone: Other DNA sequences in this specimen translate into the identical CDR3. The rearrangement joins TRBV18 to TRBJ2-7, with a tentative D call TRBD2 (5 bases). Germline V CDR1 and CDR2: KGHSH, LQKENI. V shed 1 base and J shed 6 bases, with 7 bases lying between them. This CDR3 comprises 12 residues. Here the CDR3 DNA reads TGTGCCAGCTCACCACAGGGAGCCGAGCAGTACGTC. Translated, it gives CASSPQGAEQYV.

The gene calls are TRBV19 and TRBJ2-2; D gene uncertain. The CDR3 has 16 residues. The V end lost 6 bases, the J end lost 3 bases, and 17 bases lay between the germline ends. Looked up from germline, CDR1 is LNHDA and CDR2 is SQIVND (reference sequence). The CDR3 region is CASRPQQASYTGELFF. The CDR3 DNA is TGTGCCAGTAGGCCCCAGCAGGCCTCTTACACCGGGGAGCTGTTTTTT. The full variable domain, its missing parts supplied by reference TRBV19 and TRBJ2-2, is DGGITQSPKYLFRKEGQNVTLSCEQNLNHDAMYWYRQDPGQGLRLIYYSQIVNDFQKGDIAEGYSVSREKKESFPLTVTSAQKNPTAFYLCASRPQQASYTGELFFGEGSRLTVL.

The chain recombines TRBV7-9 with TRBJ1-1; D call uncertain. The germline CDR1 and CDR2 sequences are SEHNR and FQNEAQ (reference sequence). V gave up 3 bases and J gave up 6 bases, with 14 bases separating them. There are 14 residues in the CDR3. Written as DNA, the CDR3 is TGTGCCAGCAGCTTTCTAGACCTCCCAGCTGAAGCTTTCTTT. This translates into CASSFLDLPAEAFF.

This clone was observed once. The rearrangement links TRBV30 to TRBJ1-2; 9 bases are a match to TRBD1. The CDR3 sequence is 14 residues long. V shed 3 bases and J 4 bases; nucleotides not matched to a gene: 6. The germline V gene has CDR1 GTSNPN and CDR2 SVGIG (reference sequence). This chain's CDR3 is CAWSYRGLGYGYTF. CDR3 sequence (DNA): TGTGCCTGGAGCTACAGGGGGCTCGGCTATGGCTACACCTTC.

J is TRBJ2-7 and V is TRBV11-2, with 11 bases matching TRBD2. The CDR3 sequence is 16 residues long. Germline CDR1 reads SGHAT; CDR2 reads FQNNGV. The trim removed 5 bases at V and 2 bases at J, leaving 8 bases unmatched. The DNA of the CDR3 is TGTGCCAGCAGCGCCGGACTAGCGGGCCTCCCCTACGAGCAGTACTTC. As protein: CASSAGLAGLPYEQYF.

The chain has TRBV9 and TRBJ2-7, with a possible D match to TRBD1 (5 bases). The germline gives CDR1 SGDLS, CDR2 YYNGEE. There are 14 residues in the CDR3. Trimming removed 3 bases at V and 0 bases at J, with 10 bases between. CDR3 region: CASSGGLNSYEQYF. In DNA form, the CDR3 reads TGTGCCAGCAGCGGGGGCCTGAACTCCTACGAGCAGTACTTC. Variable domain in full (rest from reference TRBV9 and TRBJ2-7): DSGVTQTPKHLITATGQRVTLRCSPRSGDLSVYWYQQSLDQGLQFLIQYYNGEERAKGNILERFSAQQFPDLHSELNLSSLELGDSALYFCASSGGLNSYEQYFGPGTRLTVT.

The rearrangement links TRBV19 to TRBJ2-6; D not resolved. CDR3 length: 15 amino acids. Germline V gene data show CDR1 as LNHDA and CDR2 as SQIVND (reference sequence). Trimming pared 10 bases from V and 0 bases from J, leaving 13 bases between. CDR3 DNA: TGTGCCACCCTGCAACACGACTCTGGGGCCAACGTCCTGACTTTC. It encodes CATLQHDSGANVLTF.

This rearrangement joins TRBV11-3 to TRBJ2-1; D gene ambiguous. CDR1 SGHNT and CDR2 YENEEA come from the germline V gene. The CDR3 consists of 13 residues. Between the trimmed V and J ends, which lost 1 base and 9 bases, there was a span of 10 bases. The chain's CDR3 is CASSLGLIGEQFF. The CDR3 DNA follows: TGTGCCAGCAGCTTAGGACTCATTGGTGAGCAGTTCTTC.

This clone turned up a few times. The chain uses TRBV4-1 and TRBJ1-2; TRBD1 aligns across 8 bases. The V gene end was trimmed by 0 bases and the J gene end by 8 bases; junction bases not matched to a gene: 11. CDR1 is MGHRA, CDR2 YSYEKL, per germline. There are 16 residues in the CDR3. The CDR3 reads CASSQDRDRGSGGYTF. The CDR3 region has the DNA TGCGCCAGCAGCCAAGATCGCGACAGGGGAAGTGGGGGCTACACCTTC.

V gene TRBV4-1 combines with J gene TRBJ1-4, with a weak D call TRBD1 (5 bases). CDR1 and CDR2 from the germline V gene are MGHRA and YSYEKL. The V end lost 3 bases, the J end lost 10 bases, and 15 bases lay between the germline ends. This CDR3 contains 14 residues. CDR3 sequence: CASSHAITGGKLFF. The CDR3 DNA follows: TGCGCCAGCAGCCACGCGATTACCGGGGGAAAACTGTTTTTT.

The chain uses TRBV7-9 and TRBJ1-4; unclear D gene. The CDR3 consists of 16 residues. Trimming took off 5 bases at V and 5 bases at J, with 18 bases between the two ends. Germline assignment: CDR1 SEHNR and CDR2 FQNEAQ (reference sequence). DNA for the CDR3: TGTGCCAGCAGCCCGCGATCGGCGGGTGGGAATGAAAAACTGTTTTTT. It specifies CASSPRSAGGNEKLFF.